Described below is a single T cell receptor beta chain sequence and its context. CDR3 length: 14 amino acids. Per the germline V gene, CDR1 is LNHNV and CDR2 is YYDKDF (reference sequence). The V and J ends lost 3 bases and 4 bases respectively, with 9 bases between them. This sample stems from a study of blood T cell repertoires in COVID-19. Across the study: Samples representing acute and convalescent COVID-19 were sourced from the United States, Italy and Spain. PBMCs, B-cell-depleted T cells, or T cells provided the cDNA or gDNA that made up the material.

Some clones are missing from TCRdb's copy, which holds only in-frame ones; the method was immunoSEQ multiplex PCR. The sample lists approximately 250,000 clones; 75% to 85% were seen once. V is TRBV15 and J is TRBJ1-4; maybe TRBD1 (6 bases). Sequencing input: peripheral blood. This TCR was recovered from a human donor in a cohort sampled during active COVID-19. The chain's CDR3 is CATSRARGNEKLFF. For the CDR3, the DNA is TGTGCCACCAGCAGGGCCAGGGGTAATGAAAAACTGTTTTTT.